The 8 T cell receptor beta chains below were found in one sample sequenced in a study of radiotherapy plus CTLA-4 blockade in lung cancer. Sequenced by immunoSEQ multiplex PCR; TCRdb stores in-frame clones only, minus some. The repertoire holds about 78,000 clones, more than 75% seen once, with more than 2% in the top ten. The starting material was peripheral blood, obtained from a patient treated with radiotherapy plus ipilimumab. These receptors came from a human donor with non-small cell lung cancer who had a partial response to radiotherapy plus ipilimumab.

The chain uses TRBV5-1 and TRBJ2-2; TRBD1 agrees at 7 bases. CDR1 and CDR2 from the germline V gene are SGHRS and YFSETQ. The V and J ends lost 7 bases and 7 bases, in that order; junction bases with no gene match: 10. The CDR3 has 14 amino acids. The CDR3 reads CASRDSVGGGELFF. CDR3 nucleotides: TGCGCCAGCCGGGACAGCGTTGGTGGCGGGGAGCTGTTTTTT.

The chain carries TRBV1 and TRBJ2-3; the table assigns TRBD2, which was not confirmed against the DNA. TRBV1 is reported as a pseudogene. The CDR3 has 16 residues. The CDR3 loop is CTSSQLLQRETDTQYF. CDR3 coding DNA: TGCACCAGCAGCCAGCTCCTCCAGCGGGAGACAGATACGCAGTATTTT.

The V and J genes are TRBV5-1 and TRBJ2-3; D is perhaps TRBD1 (5 bases). With 0 bases removed from V and 10 bases from J, the gap between germline ends came to 6 bases. This CDR3 has 11 residues. Germline CDR1 SGHRS, CDR2 YFSETQ. This CDR3 is CASSLEGPQYF. The CDR3 nucleotides read TGCGCCAGCAGCTTGGAGGGGCCGCAGTATTTT.

The chain combines TRBV6-1 with TRBJ2-7; weak D call: TRBD1 (5 bases). The CDR3 is 14 residues long. CDR1 and CDR2 from the germline V gene are MNHNS and SASEGT. Deletions cut 10 bases from V and 0 bases from J, with 16 bases between. The CDR3 reads CATQRTPISYEQYV. CDR3 nucleotide sequence: TGTGCCACCCAAAGGACACCTATCTCCTACGAGCAGTACGTC.

J is TRBJ1-1 and V is TRBV20-1; no clear D. The CDR3 runs 11 residues. Trimming stripped 2 bases from V and 5 bases from J, with 6 bases between. Germline V gene lookup returns CDR1 DFQATT and CDR2 SNEGSKA (reference sequence). CDR3: CSARPGTEAFF. The CDR3 DNA is TGCAGTGCTAGACCGGGGACTGAAGCTTTCTTT.

The chain is built from TRBV5-4 and TRBJ2-7; D possibly corresponds to TRBD2 (6 bases). CDR3 length equals 15 residues. V was shortened by 4 bases and J by 7 bases, with 21 bases between the two germline ends. Germline V gene data show CDR1 as SGHNT and CDR2 as YYREEE (reference sequence). The DNA for the CDR3 is TGTGCCAGCAGCCGGACCGCCGTAGGAGGAGGGGAGCAGTACGTC. Translation: CASSRTAVGGGEQYV.

The J gene is TRBJ2-1, the V gene TRBV7-6; no firm D call. CDR1 and CDR2 (germline): SGHVS, FNYEAQ. With 1 base removed from V and 7 bases from J, the gap between germline ends came to 8 bases. This CDR3 has 13 amino acids. The DNA for the CDR3 is TGTGCCAGCAGCTTAGTCCGTTTGAATGAGCAGTTCTTC. It yields the protein CASSLVRLNEQFF. The full variable domain, in which reference TRBV7-6 and TRBJ2-1 provide the parts outside the CDR3, is GAGVSQSPRYKVTKRGQDVALRCDPISGHVSLYWYRQALGQGPEFLTYFNYEAQQDKSGLPNDRFSAERPEGSISTLTIQRTEQRDSAMYRCASSLVRLNEQFFGPGTRLTVL.

The chain joins TRBV30 to TRBJ2-7; 10 bases map to TRBD1. There are 13 residues in the CDR3. J lost 6 bases, V lost 2 bases, and 4 bases had no gene match. Germline V gene lookup returns CDR1 GTSNPN and CDR2 SVGIG (reference sequence). CDR3 sequence reads: CAWSRDRGVEQYF. The CDR3 region has the DNA TGTGCCTGGAGTCGGGACAGGGGCGTCGAGCAGTACTTC.